This is a list of T cell receptor beta chains from one sample in a study of post-analysis software for immune sequencing data. TCRdb used MiXCR to reprocess the PCR reads, holding one entry per CDR3 protein. There are over 700,000 distinct CDR3 sequences in the sample; 25% to 30% occur only once, and 0.56% lies in the top ten. Sequences were obtained from blood. The receptor set was obtained from a girl aged 5-17 years with multiple sclerosis. Each CDR3 is given with its conserved first and last residue. Each record gives: D gene, V gene, J gene, clone size, CDR3 DNA, CDR3 protein. A D gene is named only where the DNA matches it firmly. Clone size is not always given. Where it is, it says once, few, many or a class for expanded clones.

D: NA
V: TRBV11-1
J: TRBJ2-4
size: few
DNA: TGTGCCAGCAGTATCAACGTGGGCAAAAACATTCAGTACTTC
CDR3: CASSINVGKNIQYF

D: TRBD1
V: TRBV4-3
J: TRBJ1-4
size: NA
DNA: TGCGCCAGCAGCCAGTACAGGGGGCGTATTGAAAAACTGTTTTTT
CDR3: CASSQYRGRIEKLFF

D: NA
V: TRBV5-1
J: TRBJ2-7
size: NA
DNA: TGCGCCAGCAGCTCTACCCTCGACGGACCCTACGAGCAGTACTTC
CDR3: CASSSTLDGPYEQYF

D: NA
V: TRBV28
J: TRBJ1-5
size: few
DNA: TGTGCCAGCAGGGTGGGTGCCAGCAATCAGCCCCAGCATTTT
CDR3: CASRVGASNQPQHF

D: NA
V: TRBV10-3
J: TRBJ2-7
size: many
DNA: TGTGCCATCAGTGAGGGGGCCGCGTCCGAGCAGTACTTC
CDR3: CAISEGAASEQYF

D: NA
V: TRBV5-6
J: TRBJ1-4
size: NA
DNA: TGTGCCAGCAAAACAGGCGGGACTAATGAAAAGCCGTTTTTT
CDR3: CASKTGGTNEKPFF

D: NA
V: TRBV28
J: TRBJ1-4
size: NA
DNA: TGTGCCAGCAGTTTGGGTAATGAAAAACTGTTTTTT
CDR3: CASSLGNEKLFF

D: NA
V: TRBV29-1
J: TRBJ1-1
size: NA
DNA: TGCAGCGTTCGTGCAGGTGATCCTGAAGCTTTCTTT
CDR3: CSVRAGDPEAFF

D: NA
V: TRBV7-2
J: TRBJ2-7
size: NA
DNA: TGTGCCAGCAGCTCCCGTACGCGGAGCTACGAGCAGTACTTC
CDR3: CASSSRTRSYEQYF

D: TRBD2
V: TRBV10-3
J: TRBJ2-5
size: few
DNA: TGTGCCATCAGTCGGGGGGGAGGGGAGACCCAGTACTTC
CDR3: CAISRGGGETQYF

D: NA
V: TRBV27
J: TRBJ2-7
size: NA
DNA: TGTGCCAGCAGTTGGGGACGGAAGCCCTACAATGAGCAGTACTTC
CDR3: CASSWGRKPYNEQYF

D: TRBD2
V: TRBV28
J: TRBJ2-3
size: few
DNA: TGTGCCAGCAGTTCGACTAGCGCGAGCACAGATACGCAGTATTTT
CDR3: CASSSTSASTDTQYF

D: NA
V: TRBV4-3
J: TRBJ2-5
size: NA
DNA: TGCGCCAGCAGCCAAGATTATAGGCTAGCAGCGGCGACCCAGTACTTC
CDR3: CASSQDYRLAAATQYF

D: NA
V: TRBV3-1
J: TRBJ1-1
size: NA
DNA: TGTGCCAGCAGCCGGGACGGACCGGAGATTTTCTTT
CDR3: CASSRDGPEIFF

D: TRBD2
V: TRBV7-2
J: TRBJ2-1
size: NA
DNA: TGTGCCAGCAGCTTTGTGGGGGGGGGTGAGCAGTTCTTC
CDR3: CASSFVGGGEQFF

D: TRBD1
V: TRBV29-1
J: TRBJ1-4
size: NA
DNA: TGCAGCGTTACTGCGGACAGGGTTGAAAAACTGTTTTTT
CDR3: CSVTADRVEKLFF

D: NA
V: TRBV5-4
J: TRBJ2-7
size: NA
DNA: TGTGCCAGCAGCTGGACAGCCCTGGGGGACGAGCAGTACTTC
CDR3: CASSWTALGDEQYF

D: NA
V: TRBV4-1
J: TRBJ2-1
size: many
DNA: TGCGCCAGCCGTCCTGGGGGGCGGGATGAGCAGTTCTTC
CDR3: CASRPGGRDEQFF

D: NA
V: TRBV5-1
J: TRBJ2-2
size: NA
DNA: TGCGCCAGCAGCCCAGATGGACGGACAAACACCGGGGAGCTGTTTTTT
CDR3: CASSPDGRTNTGELFF

D: NA
V: TRBV9
J: TRBJ2-3
size: few
DNA: TGTGCCAGCAGCGCGGGACCCTCTAGCACAGATACGCAGTATTTT
CDR3: CASSAGPSSTDTQYF

D: NA
V: TRBV6-1
J: TRBJ1-5
size: NA
DNA: TGTGCCAGCAGTGAAGCGCTTGGTCAGCCCCAGCATTTT
CDR3: CASSEALGQPQHF

D: NA
V: TRBV27
J: TRBJ1-5
size: NA
DNA: TGTGTCAGCAGTTTAAAGGGGATAGGGCAGCCCCAGCATTTT
CDR3: CVSSLKGIGQPQHF

D: TRBD1
V: TRBV4-1
J: TRBJ2-3
size: few
DNA: TGCGCCAGCAGCCACTCTGGGACAGGGGGATTCACAGATACGCAGTATTTT
CDR3: CASSHSGTGGFTDTQYF

D: NA
V: TRBV6-5
J: TRBJ1-2
size: NA
DNA: TGTGCCAGCAGTTACTACAGTCATAACTATGGCTACACCTTC
CDR3: CASSYYSHNYGYTF

D: NA
V: TRBV2
J: TRBJ1-2
size: many
DNA: TGTGCCAGCAGTGAAGTGGGCGCCTATGGCTACACCTTC
CDR3: CASSEVGAYGYTF

D: NA
V: TRBV28
J: TRBJ2-7
size: NA
DNA: TGTGCCAGCAGTTTACTCCAGACAACCCAGGGTAACGAGCAGTACTTC
CDR3: CASSLLQTTQGNEQYF

D: NA
V: TRBV12-3/TRBV12-4
J: TRBJ2-7
size: NA
DNA: TGTGCCAGCAGCGGGCGGCCGGGGGCCTACGAGCAGTACTTC
CDR3: CASSGRPGAYEQYF

D: NA
V: TRBV5-1
J: TRBJ2-5
size: many
DNA: TGCGCCAGCAGCTCCCGAGTGGAGGAGACCCAGTACTTC
CDR3: CASSSRVEETQYF

D: NA
V: TRBV29-1
J: TRBJ1-2
size: NA
DNA: TGCAGCGTCGCGGCTGCGGTCCAATATGGCTACACCTTC
CDR3: CSVAAAVQYGYTF

D: NA
V: TRBV10-3
J: TRBJ2-1
size: many
DNA: TGTGCCATCAGTGAGTCGAGCGGCTACAATGAGCAGTTCTTC
CDR3: CAISESSGYNEQFF

D: TRBD1
V: TRBV28
J: TRBJ2-7
size: NA
DNA: TGTGCCAGCGGTCCCGACAGGGTTGGCCCCTACGAGCAGTACTTC
CDR3: CASGPDRVGPYEQYF

D: NA
V: TRBV20-1
J: TRBJ2-5
size: few
DNA: TGCAGTGCTTCAGCCCCCGGGACACCCCAAGAGACCCAGTACTTC
CDR3: CSASAPGTPQETQYF

D: TRBD2
V: TRBV6-5
J: TRBJ2-7
size: few
DNA: TGTGCCAGCAGTTACCTACTAGCGGGAGGAAGCTACGAGCAGTACTTC
CDR3: CASSYLLAGGSYEQYF

D: NA
V: TRBV20-1
J: TRBJ1-1
size: few
DNA: TGCAGTGCTAGAGATCCGGGTTCGGTCACTGAAGCTTTCTTT
CDR3: CSARDPGSVTEAFF

D: NA
V: TRBV5-1
J: TRBJ2-5
size: many
DNA: TGCGCCAGCAGCTTGAAGGGAAGAGAGACCCAGTACTTC
CDR3: CASSLKGRETQYF

D: NA
V: TRBV20-1
J: TRBJ2-6
size: NA
DNA: TGCAGTGCCGCTGCTTTTGCGGGGACCTCTGGGGCCAACGTCCTGACTTTC
CDR3: CSAAAFAGTSGANVLTF

D: NA
V: TRBV28
J: TRBJ2-5
size: many
DNA: TGTGCCAGCAGTTTACCCAGACAAGAGACCCAGTACTTC
CDR3: CASSLPRQETQYF

D: TRBD1
V: TRBV27
J: TRBJ1-1
size: few
DNA: TGTGCCAGCAGCTACAGGGGGGGGGACACTGAAGCTTTCTTT
CDR3: CASSYRGGDTEAFF

D: NA
V: TRBV29-1
J: TRBJ1-5
size: few
DNA: TGCAGCGTCGTTGACGGGGGTCAGCCCCAGCATTTT
CDR3: CSVVDGGQPQHF

D: TRBD2
V: TRBV11-2
J: TRBJ2-1
size: few
DNA: TGTGCCAGCAGCTTAGATCTGGGAGGGTACAATGAGCAGTTCTTC
CDR3: CASSLDLGGYNEQFF

D: NA
V: TRBV20-1
J: TRBJ1-4
size: few
DNA: TGCAGTGCTCGGGGACATAGGGGGAATGAAAAACTGTTTTTT
CDR3: CSARGHRGNEKLFF

D: TRBD1
V: TRBV4-1
J: TRBJ2-7
size: few
DNA: TGCGCCAGCAGCCCCTCACAGGGGGCGAGCTCCTACGAGCAGTACTTC
CDR3: CASSPSQGASSYEQYF

D: TRBD1
V: TRBV6-5
J: TRBJ2-4
size: NA
DNA: TGTGCCAGCAAGACAGGGAGCGCAAACATTCAGTACTTC
CDR3: CASKTGSANIQYF

D: NA
V: TRBV11-2
J: TRBJ1-2
size: NA
DNA: TGTGCCAGCAGGGGGGAAGGAAACTATGGCTACACCTTC
CDR3: CASRGEGNYGYTF

D: NA
V: TRBV25-1
J: TRBJ1-6
size: NA
DNA: TGTGCCAGCAGTGACCATTTACAGGGTTATAATTCACCCCTCCACTTT
CDR3: CASSDHLQGYNSPLHF

D: TRBD2
V: TRBV6-1
J: TRBJ2-2
size: NA
DNA: TGTGCCAGCTTCCGTGGCGGGCTAGCGGGAGGATGGGGTCGGGAGCTGTTTTTT
CDR3: CASFRGGLAGGWGRELFF

D: NA
V: TRBV10-3
J: TRBJ2-3
size: NA
DNA: TGTGCCATCAGTGATCGCCAGGACGCAGATACGCAGTATTTT
CDR3: CAISDRQDADTQYF

D: NA
V: TRBV7-9
J: TRBJ1-6
size: NA
DNA: TGTGCCAGCCCTAAAGGGACTTCTGATAATTCACCCCTCCACTTT
CDR3: CASPKGTSDNSPLHF

D: NA
V: TRBV7-9
J: TRBJ2-5
size: NA
DNA: TGTGCCAGCAGCTCGACAGGAGTCCAAGAGACCCAGTACTTC
CDR3: CASSSTGVQETQYF

D: NA
V: TRBV20-1
J: TRBJ1-2
size: NA
DNA: TGCAGTGCACTAGGGCTCTATGGCTACACCTTC
CDR3: CSALGLYGYTF

D: NA
V: TRBV7-2
J: TRBJ2-7
size: few
DNA: TGTGCCAGCAGCACCATAGGGGTGGAGCAGTACTTC
CDR3: CASSTIGVEQYF